This T cell receptor (beta chain) was captured in a study of beta chain features in type 1 diabetes. Study-wide results and caveats: Whatever favoring of shorter templates PCR might show would apply equally to patients and controls. Researchers reported that naive, central memory and Treg TCRB repertoires appeared more similar in patients than in healthy donors. Patients with Type 1 diabetes showed moderately but significantly shorter TCRB CDR3s in all four CD4+ subsets.

Sorting of CD4+ naive, central memory, regulatory and stem cell-like memory cells was performed via CD45RO/CCR7/CD25/CD127/CD95/CD27. Every isolated RNA sample was fully reverse transcribed, so sequencing captured expressed TCRB transcripts. Produced via immunoSEQ multiplex PCR; TCRdb's table is partial and in-frame only. The repertoire includes under 850,000 clones, about an eighth of them detected once, and approximately 0.022% sits in the top ten. Trimming stripped 4 bases from V and 2 bases from J, with 14 bases between. CDR1 and CDR2 (germline): MGHRA, YSYEKL. The CDR3 is 15 amino acids. This clone has just one count. Its antigen remains unknown.

V usage is TRBV4-1 and J usage is TRBJ1-1; D may be TRBD1 (5 bases). This clonotype originated in a man between 18 and 35 years old with type 1 diabetes. Sequences were obtained from naive CD4+ T cells from blood. CDR3: CASSPRGDPNTEAFF. Written as DNA, the CDR3 is TGCGCCAGCAGCCCAAGAGGGGACCCCAACACTGAAGCTTTCTTT.